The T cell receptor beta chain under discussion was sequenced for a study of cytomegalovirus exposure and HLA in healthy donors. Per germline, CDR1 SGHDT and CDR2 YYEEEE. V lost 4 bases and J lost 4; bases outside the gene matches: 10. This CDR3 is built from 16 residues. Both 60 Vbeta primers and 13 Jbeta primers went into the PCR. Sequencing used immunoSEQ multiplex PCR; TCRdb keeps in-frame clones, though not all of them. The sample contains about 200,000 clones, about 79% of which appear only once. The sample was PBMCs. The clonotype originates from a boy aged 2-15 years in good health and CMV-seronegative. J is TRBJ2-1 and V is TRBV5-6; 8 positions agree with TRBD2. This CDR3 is CASSTARLASYNEQFF. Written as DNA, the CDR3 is TGTGCCAGCAGCACCGCCCGACTAGCGTCGTACAATGAGCAGTTCTTC.